Each of the 18 T cell receptor beta chains below was sequenced from the same sample in a study of blood T cell repertoires in COVID-19. The repertoire was sequenced with immunoSEQ multiplex PCR; TCRdb's copy has only in-frame clones and lacks some. This table holds 90,000 to 120,000 clones, 85% found once. The specimen was peripheral blood. The receptors were sampled from a human donor in a cohort sampled during active COVID-19.

V and J are TRBV5-1 and TRBJ1-1, with D perhaps TRBD1 (6 bases). Per germline, CDR1 SGHRS and CDR2 YFSETQ. The CDR3 covers 14 residues. The V end lost 4 bases, the J end lost 1 base, and 11 bases lay between the germline ends. The CDR3 here is CASSGGQPNTEAFF. The CDR3 DNA follows: TGCGCCAGCAGCGGCGGACAGCCGAACACTGAAGCTTTCTTT.

This clone turned up a few times. The chain couples TRBV7-2 to TRBJ1-1; the match to TRBD1 covers 7 bases. The CDR3 runs 14 residues. Germline trimming cut 2 bases from V and 4 bases from J; bases unmatched to any gene: 4. In germline, CDR1 is SGHTA, CDR2 FQGNSA. In DNA, the CDR3 is TGTGCCAGCAGCTTACCCGAGGGGGCCACTGAAGCTTTCTTT. This encodes CASSLPEGATEAFF.

This chain connects TRBV15 to TRBJ2-1, with 7 nucleotides matching TRBD2. The trim removed 1 base at V and 0 bases at J, leaving 3 bases unmatched. The CDR3 totals 16 residues. Germline CDR1 LNHNV, CDR2 YYDKDF (reference sequence). The CDR3 loop reads CATSRGGGSSYNEQFF. In DNA form, the CDR3 reads TGTGCCACCAGCAGAGGGGGCGGGAGCTCCTACAATGAGCAGTTCTTC.

V and J are TRBV6-2 or TRBV6-3 and TRBJ1-5; D is uncertain. Trimming took 3 bases from V and 9 from J, leaving 9 bases between them. This CDR3 is built from 12 residues. The germline V gene has CDR1 MNHEY and CDR2 SVGEGT. The CDR3 DNA is TGTGCCAGCAGTTATGAACTCCGGCCCCAGCATTTT. Translating it yields CASSYELRPQHF.

The chain carries TRBV21-1 and TRBJ2-7; the D call TRBD2 from the table was never checked on the DNA. TRBV21-1 is a known pseudogene. The CDR3 sequence is 19 residues long. The CDR3 region is CASSKALWGGTRISYEQYF. CDR3 nucleotide sequence: TGTGCCAGCAGCAAAGCGCTTTGGGGGGGTACACGAATTTCCTACGAGCAGTACTTC.

The V call is TRBV5-4, the J call TRBJ2-3, with 12 bases that match TRBD1. The CDR3 loop spans 16 amino acids. Germline values: CDR1 SGHNT, CDR2 YYREEE (reference sequence). The junction had 4 bases not matched to a gene; V was cut back by 3 bases and J by 2 bases. The CDR3 DNA is TGTGCCAGCAGCTCACCGGGACAGGGGGCCACAGATACGCAGTATTTT. This codes for CASSSPGQGATDTQYF.

This rearrangement joins TRBV7-8 to TRBJ2-5; the match to TRBD2 covers 9 bases. With V trimmed by 1 base and J by 2 bases, 2 bases remained unmatched. The CDR3 length is 15 residues. Germline V gene lookup returns CDR1 SGHVS and CDR2 FQNEAQ. The CDR3 loop reads CASSLVAGAQETQYF. CDR3 bases: TGTGCCAGCAGCTTAGTAGCGGGAGCACAAGAGACCCAGTACTTC.

The rearrangement links TRBV19 to TRBJ2-2, with TRBD2 as a possible D gene (6 bases). Trimming removed 3 bases from V and 2 bases from J, with 10 bases in between. CDR3 length equals 15 residues. Looked up from germline, CDR1 is LNHDA and CDR2 is SQIVND (reference sequence). This CDR3 is CASSIYGRNTGELFF. The CDR3, as DNA: TGTGCCAGTAGTATCTACGGGAGAAACACCGGGGAGCTGTTTTTT.

In DNA form, the CDR3 reads TGTGCCAGCAGCTTAAAAGGCGGGAGCACAGATACGCAGTATTTT. Protein: CASSLKGGSTDTQYF. The chain joins TRBV7-3 to TRBJ2-3, with D perhaps TRBD2 (5 bases). Germline V gene data show CDR1 as SGHTA and CDR2 as FQGTGA. The V and J ends lost 1 base and 0 bases respectively, with 8 bases between them. The CDR3 is 15 residues long.

The gene calls are TRBV9 and TRBJ1-3; 8 nucleotides match TRBD1. The CDR3 has 15 residues. After removal of 4 bases from V and 2 bases from J, the junction contained 5 bases not matched to a gene. The germline V gene encodes CDR1 SGDLS and CDR2 YYNGEE. CDR3 amino acids: CASSPRQGTGNTIYF. The CDR3 DNA is TGTGCCAGCAGCCCCCGACAGGGGACTGGAAACACCATATATTTT.

The genes are TRBV19 and TRBJ2-2; D is undetermined. Per germline, CDR1 LNHDA and CDR2 SQIVND (reference sequence). The V end was cut by 5 bases, the J end by 4 bases, with 5 bases between. The CDR3 is 12 amino acids. CDR3 amino acids: CASSPSTGELFF. The DNA of the CDR3 is TGTGCCAGTAGTCCCAGCACCGGGGAGCTGTTTTTT.

This clone was observed once. V is TRBV7-3 and J is TRBJ1-1; 8 nucleotides agree with TRBD1. The CDR3 runs 13 residues. The germline CDR1 and CDR2 sequences are SGHTA and FQGTGA. V lost 5 bases to trimming and J lost 6 bases; unmatched junction nucleotides: 5. The CDR3 loop is CASSIGQGAEAFF. Written as DNA, the CDR3 is TGTGCCAGCAGCATAGGACAGGGAGCTGAAGCTTTCTTT. The full variable domain, completed using reference TRBV7-3 and TRBJ1-1, is GAGVSQTPSNKVTEKGKYVELRCDPISGHTALYWYRQSLGQGPEFLIYFQGTGAADDSGLPNDRFFAVRPEGSVSTLKIQRTERGDSAVYLCASSIGQGAEAFFGQGTRLTVV.

The V and J genes are TRBV20-1 and TRBJ1-1, with 7 bases lining up with TRBD1. V lost 3 bases and J lost 0; bases outside the gene matches: 10. This CDR3 is built from 16 residues. Germline V gives CDR1 DFQATT, CDR2 SNEGSKA (reference sequence). CDR3 nucleotides: TGCAGTGCTAGTGGGCAGGGGGGAAGGATGAACACTGAAGCTTTCTTT. This translates into CSASGQGGRMNTEAFF.

A single count supports this clone. The chain is built from TRBV7-9 and TRBJ2-3; a weak D match, TRBD2 (6 bases). The CDR3 is 16 amino acids. V was trimmed by 5 bases and J by 0 bases, leaving 15 bases between them. The germline CDR1 and CDR2 sequences are SEHNR and FQNEAQ (reference sequence). The CDR3 is CASSPSAGLSTDTQYF. Written as DNA, the CDR3 is TGTGCCAGCAGCCCCAGTGCGGGACTTAGCACAGATACGCAGTATTTT.

This clone was detected once. The chain is built from TRBV4-3 and TRBJ2-1; D is perhaps TRBD2 (5 bases). Germline lookup yields CDR1 LGHNA and CDR2 YSLEER. V lost 6 bases and J 6 bases, leaving 21 bases between the germline ends. The CDR3 runs to 16 residues. The CDR3 is CASRFSRESVSNEQFF. In DNA, the CDR3 is TGCGCCAGCAGGTTTTCGAGGGAATCGGTAAGCAATGAGCAGTTCTTC.

This clone was counted a single time. The J gene is TRBJ2-3, the V gene TRBV19; 8 bases agree with TRBD2. The ends lost 2 bases at V and 4 bases at J; junction bases unmatched: 5. The CDR3 loop spans 15 amino acids. Per germline, CDR1 LNHDA and CDR2 SQIVND (reference sequence). CDR3 region: CASSIKREFADTQYF. The CDR3 DNA is TGTGCCAGTAGTATAAAGCGGGAGTTCGCAGATACGCAGTATTTT.

This chain links TRBV27 with TRBJ2-2, with a possible D match to TRBD2 (5 bases). This CDR3 is built from 15 residues. CDR1 and CDR2 (germline): MNHEY, SMNVEV (reference sequence). V shed 2 bases and J shed 6 bases, with 13 bases lying between them. In nucleotides, the CDR3 is TGTGCCAGCAGTTTAGTAGCGATTTTTCCCGGGGAGCTGTTTTTT. Its translation: CASSLVAIFPGELFF.

This chain joins TRBV4-2 and TRBJ2-7, with D possibly being TRBD2 (5 bases). The CDR3 spans 14 residues. Germline V lookup: CDR1 LGHNA, CDR2 YNFKEQ. V lost 4 bases to trimming and J lost 5 bases, with 15 bases between them. The CDR3 here is CASSLGESSDEQYF. CDR3 bases: TGTGCCAGCAGCCTTGGGGAGTCGTCCGACGAGCAGTACTTC.